This passage covers 12 T cell receptor beta chains from one sample sequenced in a study of graft-versus-host responses after intestinal transplantation. The antigens these receptors bind are not known. Generated by immunoSEQ multiplex PCR, the TCRdb table keeps only in-frame clones and is missing some. In the table there are fewer than 120,000 clones, around 95% of which are singletons. Sequencing used unstimulated CD8+ T cells sorted from spleen or lymph node cells, obtained before intestinal transplant. Receptors originate from a human donor who received an intestinal transplant.

The chain is built from TRBV18 and TRBJ1-2; D is uncertain. CDR3 length: 13 residues. Germline CDR1 is KGHSH and CDR2 is LQKENI. Deletions cut 0 bases from V and 8 bases from J, with 10 bases between. CDR3 DNA: TGTGCCAGCTCACCACCGATAGAGGGAGGCTACACCTTC. Its translation: CASSPPIEGGYTF.

V is TRBV27 and J is TRBJ2-7; the D is unclear. Deletions cut 10 bases from V and 4 bases from J, with 17 bases between. The CDR3 covers 13 residues. Germline V lookup: CDR1 MNHEY, CDR2 SMNVEV (reference sequence). The CDR3 reads CATPVCREYEQYF. CDR3 sequence (DNA): TGTGCCACCCCGGTCTGTCGAGAATACGAGCAGTACTTC.

The V and J genes are TRBV29-1 and TRBJ2-1; D is ambiguous. CDR3 length: 9 residues. Germline V gives CDR1 SQVTM, CDR2 ANQGSEA. Between the trimmed V and J ends, which lost 4 bases and 8 bases, there was a span of 3 bases. The CDR3 region has the DNA TGCAGCGTTGGCGATGAGCAGTTCTTC. Amino acid sequence: CSVGDEQFF.

The CDR3 region has the DNA TGTGCCAGCAAACCTACGGGGGACAATGAGCAGTTCTTC. Protein product: CASKPTGDNEQFF. V gene TRBV7-8 combines with J gene TRBJ2-1; perhaps TRBD2 as D (6 bases). Germline lookup yields CDR1 SGHVS and CDR2 FQNEAQ. This CDR3 is 13 amino acids long. V lost 7 bases to trimming and J lost 5 bases, with 12 bases between them.

This clone was observed a single time. The J gene is TRBJ1-1, the V gene TRBV9, with 12 bases identical to TRBD1. The CDR3 extends over 16 amino acids. From germline, CDR1 is SGDLS and CDR2 YYNGEE. V was pared by 3 bases and J by 3 bases, with 6 bases of the junction left unmatched. The CDR3 sequence: CASSARRDRGHTEAFF. Here the CDR3 DNA reads TGTGCCAGCAGCGCCCGTAGGGACAGGGGGCACACTGAAGCTTTCTTT.

This chain joins TRBV5-1 and TRBJ1-1; D is ambiguous. Trimming removed 0 bases at V and 5 bases at J, with 11 bases between. CDR1 is SGHRS, CDR2 YFSETQ, per germline. The CDR3 is 14 amino acids. CDR3 protein: CASSLAPGGTEAFF. DNA for the CDR3: TGCGCCAGCAGCTTGGCCCCGGGAGGGACTGAAGCTTTCTTT.

V and J are TRBV6-5 and TRBJ2-7; D may be TRBD2 (5 bases). The V gene lost 2 bases and the J gene lost 3 bases, with 8 bases spanning the gap. The CDR3 sequence is 13 residues long. Germline V gives CDR1 MNHEY, CDR2 SVGAGI. This CDR3 is CASSYGENYEQYF. CDR3 DNA sequence: TGTGCCAGCAGTTACGGGGAGAACTACGAGCAGTACTTC.

For this clone: The sample has other DNA sequences that encode this CDR3 too. This chain joins TRBV29-1 and TRBJ1-2; tentatively, D is TRBD1 (5 bases). The V end was cut by 6 bases, the J end by 3 bases, with 11 bases between. Germline V gene sequence: CDR1 SQVTM, CDR2 ANQGSEA. The CDR3 runs 12 residues. The CDR3 loop reads CSVAGTDYGYTF. The CDR3, as DNA: TGCAGCGTCGCCGGGACGGACTATGGCTACACCTTC.

The chain couples TRBV27 to TRBJ2-5, with 9 nucleotides matching TRBD1. The germline gives CDR1 MNHEY, CDR2 SMNVEV (reference sequence). V shed 4 bases and J 5 bases; nucleotides not matched to a gene: 2. CDR3 length equals 13 residues. This chain's CDR3 is CASSSTGGETQYF. In DNA, the CDR3 is TGTGCCAGCAGTTCGACAGGGGGGGAGACCCAGTACTTC.

With respect to this clone: Other DNA sequences in this specimen translate into the identical CDR3. The rearrangement uses TRBV28 and TRBJ2-1, with unresolved D. The CDR3 covers 10 residues. The germline V gene encodes CDR1 MDHEN and CDR2 SYDVKM. V gave up 5 bases and J gave up 7 bases, with 3 bases separating them. CDR3 protein: CASSRNEQFF. CDR3 nucleotides: TGTGCCAGCAGTCGTAATGAGCAGTTCTTC. The full variable domain, in which reference TRBV28 and TRBJ2-1 provide the parts outside the CDR3, is DVKVTQSSRYLVKRTGEKVFLECVQDMDHENMFWYRQDPGLGLRLIYFSYDVKMKEKGDIPEGYSVSREKKERFSLILESASTNQTSMYLCASSRNEQFFGPGTRLTVL.

The chain carries TRBV11-2 and TRBJ2-3, with 9 bases identical to TRBD1. Trimming cost V 5 bases and J 8 bases; bases outside gene matches: 11. The CDR3 is 15 residues long. Germline values: CDR1 SGHAT, CDR2 FQNNGV. In DNA, the CDR3 is TGTGCCAGCAGCCCCCGGGACAGGGAAATTGGTACGCAGTATTTT. It is translated as CASSPRDREIGTQYF.

V is TRBV6-1 and J is TRBJ2-1; D may be TRBD2 (6 bases). The CDR3 is 14 residues long. The germline V gene has CDR1 MNHNS and CDR2 SASEGT. Between the trimmed V and J ends, which lost 8 bases and 4 bases, there was a span of 15 bases. CDR3 bases: TGTGCCAGCGGGGACTCGTGGGAGTACAATGAGCAGTTCTTC. Protein sequence: CASGDSWEYNEQFF.